This T cell receptor beta chain stems from a study of T-cell memory formation after mild COVID-19. The ends were cut back, 4 bases at V and 5 bases at J, with 15 bases in the middle. The CDR3 totals 14 residues. CDR1 is SGHDT, CDR2 YYEEEE, per germline. 5'RACE, which relied on constant-segment primers, yielded TCR alpha and TCR beta cDNA libraries carrying sample barcodes and UMIs. TCRdb independently ran MiXCR on the 5' RACE reads; one entry per CDR3 protein. Here the sample spans around 310,000 distinct CDR3 sequences, 15% being singletons. This clonotype was picked up a small number of times. As yet, its antigen is unknown. Whole-study findings and limits: Cross-reactive memory appears to have joined, as suggested by some responding clones showing up in pre-infection memory. Nothing showed for sure that second-wave clones peaking on day 37 were SARS-CoV-2 specific. CD8+ contracting clones occupied EMRA, while CD4+ ones occupied mainly CM and EM.

Sequenced input: PBMCs or a T cell subset sorted from them (not recorded which). This receptor was taken from a man between 18 and 29 years old who had mild COVID-19 (a few samples of this study predate the infection). Cell type and time point are not known. The V gene is TRBV5-6, the J gene TRBJ2-5; D possibly corresponds to TRBD1 (5 bases). The CDR3 coding sequence is TGTGCCAGCAGCCCGGTTAGGGGTTGGGAGACCCAGTACTTC. As protein: CASSPVRGWETQYF.